This TCR beta chain was identified in a study of blood T cell repertoires in COVID-19. Across the study: COVID-19 samples, acute and convalescent, were from the United States, Italy and Spain. PBMCs, B-cell-depleted T cells, or T cells were the source of the cDNA or gDNA that made up the material.

As originally analysed: The authors estimated nucleated cell counts from reference gene primer amplification. Sequenced by immunoSEQ multiplex PCR; TCRdb stores in-frame clones only, minus some. D and trimming come from the DNA, and the V and J calls and clone size come from that table. In the table there are around 160,000 clones, around nine tenths of which are singletons. Germline CDR1 SGHAT, CDR2 FQNNGV. This CDR3 contains 14 residues. V was shortened by 1 base and J by 1 base, with 8 bases between the two germline ends. The specimen was peripheral blood. The sequence derives from a human donor in a cohort sampled during active COVID-19. The J gene is TRBJ2-7, the V gene TRBV11-2, with unresolved D. The CDR3 reads CASSLGARSYEQYF. As DNA, the CDR3 is TGTGCCAGCAGCTTAGGGGCCAGATCCTACGAGCAGTACTTC.